The 29 T cell receptor beta chains in this list originate from one sample, sequenced in a study of CD8 T cells in ankylosing spondylitis. MiXCR, run by TCRdb on the 5' RACE reads, gives a single entry per CDR3 protein. This table has some 450,000 distinct CDR3 sequences, over 15% appearing once. Findings and limits, study-wide: For ankylosing spondylitis blood, a TCR beta motif of several highly homologous variants appeared characteristic.

Their antigens remain unidentified. Sample: blood, either unsorted or a sorted T cell fraction (not recorded which). The receptors derive from a male donor with ankylosing spondylitis.

The J gene is TRBJ2-7, the V gene TRBV28, with 9 nucleotides matching TRBD1. Germline values: CDR1 MDHEN, CDR2 SYDVKM. The CDR3 contains 14 residues. The V gene end was trimmed by 3 bases and the J gene end by 9 bases; junction bases not matched to a gene: 9. CDR3: CASSFMGQGLTQYF. The CDR3 nucleotides are TGTGCCAGCAGTTTTATGGGACAGGGCCTTACGCAGTACTTC.

This clonotype was found a few times. In DNA form, the CDR3 reads TGTGCCAGCAGTTTTCTAGGTGAAAACATTCAGTACTTC. Translation: CASSFLGENIQYF. This chain links TRBV12-3 or TRBV12-4 with TRBJ2-4; D remains unclear. Trimming took off 3 bases at V and 5 bases at J, with 8 bases between the two ends. The CDR3 runs 13 residues.

The genes are TRBV30 and TRBJ2-3; a possible D gene is TRBD1 (5 bases). The CDR3 runs to 12 residues. V lost 0 bases and J 5 bases, leaving 6 bases between the germline ends. From germline, CDR1 is GTSNPN and CDR2 SVGIG (reference sequence). The CDR3 sequence is CAWSVGVDTQYF. The CDR3 nucleotides read TGTGCCTGGAGTGTAGGGGTAGATACGCAGTATTTT.

By share, this clonotype ranks as medium-sized. The chain couples TRBV12-3 or TRBV12-4 to TRBJ1-4, with D tentatively TRBD1 (5 bases). V was cut by 6 bases and J by 6 bases, with 11 bases left in between. This CDR3 has 13 amino acids. The CDR3 DNA follows: TGTGCCAGCAGGCGCGGGGACCATGAAAAACTGTTTTTT. This translates into CASRRGDHEKLFF.

V and J are TRBV2 and TRBJ2-2, with TRBD2 matching over 9 bases. Germline-derived CDR1 and CDR2 are SNHLY and FYNNEI. The junction had 3 bases not matched to a gene; V was cut back by 6 bases and J by 1 base. This CDR3 region has 15 residues. In DNA, the CDR3 is TGTGCCAGCAGAGTGACTAGCGGGAACACCGGGGAGCTGTTTTTT. Protein: CASRVTSGNTGELFF.

Only a few counts were recorded for this clonotype. J is TRBJ1-6 and V is TRBV30; tentatively, D is TRBD1 (5 bases). From germline, CDR1 is GTSNPN and CDR2 SVGIG (reference sequence). V was trimmed by 0 bases and J by 14 bases, leaving 11 bases between them. The CDR3 is 12 amino acids. CDR3 bases: TGTGCCTGGAGTGTCCAGGGACTATCCCTCCACTTT. This translates into CAWSVQGLSLHF.

The chain employs TRBV7-3 and TRBJ2-1; perhaps TRBD2 as D (6 bases). CDR3 length: 16 residues. The V end lost 1 base, the J end lost 0 bases, and 10 bases lay between the germline ends. CDR1 is SGHTA, CDR2 FQGTGA, per germline. CDR3: CASSLSGRGSYNEQFF. The CDR3 nucleotides are TGTGCCAGCAGCTTAAGTGGGCGGGGCTCCTACAATGAGCAGTTCTTC.

The chain uses TRBV2 and TRBJ2-7, with D possibly being TRBD1 (5 bases). Germline-derived CDR1 and CDR2 are SNHLY and FYNNEI. With 5 bases removed from V and 3 bases from J, the gap between germline ends came to 11 bases. CDR3 size: 13 residues. CDR3 coding DNA: TGTGCCAGCAGTATTGCAGGGAACTACGAGCAGTACTTC. Translation gives CASSIAGNYEQYF.

V gene TRBV3-1 combines with J gene TRBJ2-1; the match to TRBD2 covers 8 bases. The CDR3 runs to 20 residues. V dropped 0 bases and J dropped 0; count of bases not matched to a gene: 13. Germline assignment: CDR1 LGHDT and CDR2 YNNKEL (reference sequence). For the CDR3, the DNA is TGTGCCAGCAGCCAAGATCTGTGGGTTGCGGGGGGTATCTCCTACAATGAGCAGTTCTTC. Translation gives CASSQDLWVAGGISYNEQFF.

The chain joins TRBV7-6 to TRBJ2-7; TRBD2 matches at 8 bases. V lost 5 bases, J lost 7 bases, and 10 bases stayed unmatched. CDR1 is SGHVS and CDR2 is FNYEAQ in the germline V gene. The CDR3 consists of 14 residues. The CDR3 DNA reads as TGTGCCAGCAGCCCCTCAGCGGGAGAGAGGGAGCAGTACTTC. Translation: CASSPSAGEREQYF.

This clonotype was recorded a few times. The V and J genes are TRBV10-3 and TRBJ2-7, with TRBD2 as a possible D gene (5 bases). The CDR3 spans 13 residues. Trimming cost V 4 bases and J 0 bases, with 7 bases left between them. Germline CDR1 is ENHRY and CDR2 is SYGVKD. The CDR3: CAISVGSSYEQYF. The CDR3, as DNA: TGTGCCATCAGTGTGGGGAGCTCCTACGAGCAGTACTTC.

This chain uses TRBV24-1 with TRBJ2-7; perhaps TRBD1 as D (5 bases). The CDR3 spans 13 residues. The ends were cut back, 9 bases at V and 3 bases at J, with 14 bases in the middle. CDR1 KGHDR and CDR2 SFDVKD come from the germline V gene. This CDR3 reads CATAELRDYEQYF. CDR3 DNA: TGTGCCACCGCAGAGCTCAGGGACTACGAGCAGTACTTC.

This rearrangement joins TRBV15 to TRBJ2-7; TRBD1 might be the D (6 bases). Trimming pared 2 bases from V and 5 bases from J, leaving 19 bases between. Germline V gene sequence: CDR1 LNHNV, CDR2 YYDKDF (reference sequence). CDR3 size: 16 residues. The CDR3 here is CATSRPVQGGNHEQYF. The CDR3 coding sequence is TGTGCCACCAGCAGACCCGTCCAAGGGGGTAACCACGAGCAGTACTTC. The entire variable domain, with the rest obtained from reference TRBV15 and TRBJ2-7, is as follows: DAMVIQNPRYQVTQFGKPVTLSCSQTLNHNVMYWYQQKSSQAPKLLFHYYDKDFNNEADTPDNFQSRRPNTSFCFLDIRSPGLGDTAMYLCATSRPVQGGNHEQYFGPGTRLTVT.

The chain links TRBV20-1 to TRBJ2-1; TRBD2 matches 9 bases. V was clipped by 5 bases and J by 10 bases; unmatched bases: 9. The CDR3 length is 13 residues. The V gene's germline CDR1 is DFQATT and CDR2 SNEGSKA (reference sequence). The CDR3 region is CSARTRLAEEQFF. The CDR3 region has the DNA TGCAGTGCTCGAACGCGACTAGCGGAGGAGCAGTTCTTC.

There are many counts of this clonotype. The chain uses TRBV29-1 and TRBJ2-1, with D possibly matching TRBD1 (6 bases). The CDR3 spans 13 residues. Trimming took 8 bases from V and 9 from J, leaving 20 bases between them. Germline V lookup: CDR1 SQVTM, CDR2 ANQGSEA. CDR3 nucleotide sequence: TGCAGCTCCCCGGGGTCAGGGGTCCGTGAGCAGTTCTTC. Translated: CSSPGSGVREQFF.

Written as DNA, the CDR3 is TGCGCCAGCAGAGACCCGGACAGCCCCTACGAGCAGTACTTC. Encoded protein: CASRDPDSPYEQYF. The chain uses TRBV23-1 and TRBJ2-7; D may be TRBD1 (6 bases). TRBV23-1 is known as an ORF, though its function is uncertain. Trimming took 6 bases from V and 2 from J, leaving 14 bases between them. The CDR3 has 14 amino acids.

The V and J genes are TRBV2 and TRBJ2-5; perhaps TRBD2 as D (7 bases). This CDR3 is 13 amino acids long. Per germline, CDR1 SNHLY and CDR2 FYNNEI. Deletions cut 11 bases from V and 1 base from J, with 14 bases between. The CDR3 DNA reads as TGTGCCTTAGGGGGGGGGATCCAAGAGACCCAGTACTTC. Its protein is CALGGGIQETQYF.

This chain connects TRBV23-1 to TRBJ2-3, with TRBD2 identical over 8 bases. TRBV23-1 is treated as an ORF (open reading frame) with a function not yet certain. The CDR3 contains 16 residues. V dropped 4 bases and J dropped 4; count of bases not matched to a gene: 10. CDR3 residues: CASSPPRGGGADTQYF. The CDR3, as DNA: TGCGCCAGCAGTCCCCCCCGGGGGGGAGGGGCAGATACGCAGTATTTT.

This clonotype came up a few times. CDR3 nucleotides: TGTGCCAGCAGTTTCTGGGGGGTCCTGGGAGGAAACACCATATATTTT. This encodes CASSFWGVLGGNTIYF. The chain recombines TRBV12-3 or TRBV12-4 with TRBJ1-3; maybe TRBD1 (5 bases). Deletions cut 3 bases from V and 4 bases from J, with 16 bases between. This CDR3 has 16 residues.

This clonotype was seen at least ten times. This sequence joins TRBV3-1 and TRBJ2-1, with TRBD2 matching over 10 bases. The CDR3 sequence is 15 residues long. Germline V gene data show CDR1 as LGHDT and CDR2 as YNNKEL (reference sequence). Trimming cost V 4 bases and J 0 bases; bases outside gene matches: 0. This CDR3 is CASSRTSGSYNEQFF. In DNA, the CDR3 is TGTGCCAGCAGCCGGACTAGCGGCTCCTACAATGAGCAGTTCTTC.

The chain joins TRBV7-2 to TRBJ2-2; 10 bases are shared with TRBD2. CDR3 length: 16 amino acids. V shed 3 bases and J 6 bases; nucleotides not matched to a gene: 7. CDR1 is SGHTA and CDR2 is FQGNSA in the germline V gene. The CDR3 here is CASSFTGLAQAGELFF. CDR3 DNA sequence: TGTGCCAGCAGCTTCACGGGACTAGCGCAGGCCGGGGAGCTGTTTTTT.

This clonotype was detected only a few times. The rearrangement joins TRBV29-1 to TRBJ2-3; 8 bases line up with TRBD2. The trim removed 1 base at V and 2 bases at J, leaving 8 bases unmatched. Germline CDR1 and CDR2: SQVTM and ANQGSEA. The CDR3 runs 16 residues. The CDR3 here is CSVEAPTGLATDTQYF. As DNA, the CDR3 is TGCAGCGTTGAAGCTCCGACCGGACTAGCCACAGATACGCAGTATTTT.

The chain links TRBV2 to TRBJ1-2; 9 bases are shared with TRBD1. Per the germline V gene, CDR1 is SNHLY and CDR2 is FYNNEI. The ends lost 8 bases at V and 5 bases at J; junction bases unmatched: 12. This CDR3 contains 15 residues. DNA for the CDR3: TGTGCCAGCTCGAAGGGACAGGGAACCACTTATGGCTACACCTTC. This codes for CASSKGQGTTYGYTF.

This clonotype has just a few counts. The chain joins TRBV10-2 to TRBJ2-1; D is possibly TRBD2 (5 bases). Trimming removed 3 bases from V and 1 base from J, with 19 bases in between. The CDR3 is 18 amino acids. Germline V gene data show CDR1 as WSHSY and CDR2 as SAAADI. CDR3 protein: CASSDVVGSPSSYNEQFF. The CDR3 nucleotides are TGCGCCAGCAGTGATGTTGTAGGGAGCCCTTCGTCCTACAATGAGCAGTTCTTC.

This clonotype was counted between two and nine times. The chain combines TRBV11-2 with TRBJ2-1; D gene ambiguous. Between the trimmed V and J ends, which lost 4 bases and 4 bases, there was a span of 8 bases. The CDR3 loop spans 13 amino acids. The V gene's germline CDR1 is SGHAT and CDR2 FQNNGV. The CDR3 spells CASSSPRYNEQFF. CDR3 coding DNA: TGTGCCAGCAGCTCACCGAGATACAATGAGCAGTTCTTC.

This clonotype has more than one count but fewer than ten. The chain employs TRBV29-1 and TRBJ2-1; D unclear. V lost 6 bases, J lost 1 base, and 16 bases lay in between. The CDR3 length is 15 residues. Germline CDR1 and CDR2: SQVTM and ANQGSEA. The CDR3 DNA sequence: TGCAGCGTCCCCCCCCCACGAGAATCCTACAATGAGCAGTTCTTC. It translates to CSVPPPRESYNEQFF.

The chain combines TRBV27 with TRBJ2-2; possible D gene TRBD2, 5 bases. Germline values: CDR1 MNHEY, CDR2 SMNVEV (reference sequence). Trimming removed 2 bases from V and 4 bases from J, with 11 bases in between. This CDR3 has 15 amino acids. Written as DNA, the CDR3 is TGTGCCAGCAGTTTACGGGATCACGGCACCGGGGAGCTGTTTTTT. It specifies CASSLRDHGTGELFF.

This clonotype was detected a few times. The gene calls are TRBV7-9 and TRBJ2-1; 8 bases map to TRBD1. The CDR3 runs to 17 residues. CDR1 and CDR2 from the germline V gene are SEHNR and FQNEAQ (reference sequence). Losses at the gene ends were 1 base for V and 3 bases for J; bases not matched to a gene: 8. The CDR3 DNA follows: TGTGCCAGCAGCTTAGTGCCGGGACAGGATAGCTACAATGAGCAGTTCTTC. It codes for CASSLVPGQDSYNEQFF. The whole variable domain, filled in from reference TRBV7-9 and TRBJ2-1, reads DTGVSQNPRHKITKRGQNVTFRCDPISEHNRLYWYRQTLGQGPEFLTYFQNEAQLEKSRLLSDRFSAERPKGSFSTLEIQRTEQGDSAMYLCASSLVPGQDSYNEQFFGPGTRLTVL.

The chain uses TRBV2 and TRBJ2-2; D not resolved. The germline V gene has CDR1 SNHLY and CDR2 FYNNEI. The V end lost 4 bases, the J end lost 2 bases, and 14 bases lay between the germline ends. The CDR3 has 16 residues. The CDR3 protein is CASSVNGMTNTGELFF. CDR3 DNA sequence: TGTGCCAGCAGTGTAAATGGAATGACTAACACCGGGGAGCTGTTTTTT.